This T cell receptor beta chain was profiled in a study of beta chain features in type 1 diabetes. The CDR3 length is 15 residues. As every portion of the isolated RNA was reverse transcribed, the sequencing read expressed TCRB transcripts. Generated by immunoSEQ multiplex PCR, the TCRdb table keeps only in-frame clones and is missing some. This table holds almost 350,000 clones, roughly a tenth found once. Regarding the study as a whole: When VDJ junctions were examined, type 1 diabetes patients showed fewer insertions and more deletions. PCR might pick shorter templates more often, in the same way for patients and controls. Moderate yet significant TCRB CDR3 shortening was seen in Type 1 diabetes patients in all four CD4+ subsets.

Researchers reported sorting CD4+ naive, central memory, regulatory and stem cell-like memory cells via CD45RO/CCR7/CD25/CD127/CD95/CD27. This clone was picked up a small number of times. The target antigen is unknown. This chain links TRBV21-1 with TRBJ2-7; the D call in the table, TRBD2, was not verified against the DNA. TRBV21-1 is a listed pseudogene. The clonotype originates from a man aged 25-40 years with type 1 diabetes. Material for sequencing was central memory CD4+ T cells from blood. The CDR3: CASSKTSGGSYEQYF. In nucleotides, the CDR3 is TGTGCCAGCAGCAAAACTAGCGGGGGGTCCTACGAGCAGTACTTC.